Listed below are T cell receptor beta chains from one sample, sequenced in a study of blood T cell repertoires in COVID-19. Using immunoSEQ multiplex PCR, the repertoire was profiled, and TCRdb retains in-frame clones only, with some absent. The data contain 65,000 to 85,000 clones, around 79% of them singletons. The sample comprised peripheral blood. These receptor sequences come from a human donor in a cohort sampled during active COVID-19. Each CDR3 is given with its conserved first and last residue. Fields, in order: V gene, CDR3 protein.

TRBV28,CAIQAGGPDRITDTQYF
TRBV5-1,CASSFGVSGPLHF
TRBV5-1,CASSLGLASYNEQFF
TRBV23-1,CASSQSGQEGDSNQPQHF
TRBV4-3,CASSQATGTNTGELFF
TRBV19,CASTGQGAWGQPQHF
TRBV7-9,CASSYKGLAGWDEQFF
TRBV2,CASKPGQGAEKLFF
TRBV6-5,CASSYSWTGNDEQYF
TRBV2,CASSGGQGPSSSYNSPLHF
TRBV19,CASSILSGDRGDTEAFF
TRBV2,CASRPGTSGGSGANVLTF
TRBV19,CASSIDPAGGNQPQHF
TRBV19,CASLPQNRGNTGELFF
TRBV4-1,CASSHSMGTPTEAFF
TRBV9,CASSVLAGGGRDTQYF
TRBV19,CAMSAGLYNEQFF